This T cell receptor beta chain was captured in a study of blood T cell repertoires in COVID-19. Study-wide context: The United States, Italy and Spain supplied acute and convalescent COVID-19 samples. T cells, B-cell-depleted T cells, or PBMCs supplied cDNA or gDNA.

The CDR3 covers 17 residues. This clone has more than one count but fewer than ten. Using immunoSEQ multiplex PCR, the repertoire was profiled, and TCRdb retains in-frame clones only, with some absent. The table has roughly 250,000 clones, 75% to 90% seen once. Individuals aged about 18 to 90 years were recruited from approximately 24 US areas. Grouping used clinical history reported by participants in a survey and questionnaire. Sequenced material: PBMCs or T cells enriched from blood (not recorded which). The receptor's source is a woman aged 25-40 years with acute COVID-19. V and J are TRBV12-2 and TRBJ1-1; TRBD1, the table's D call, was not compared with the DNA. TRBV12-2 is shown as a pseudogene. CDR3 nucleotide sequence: TGTGCAACTTATATCCTACAGGGGGCCTTCTTGAACACTGAAGCTTTCTTT. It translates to CATYILQGAFLNTEAFF.